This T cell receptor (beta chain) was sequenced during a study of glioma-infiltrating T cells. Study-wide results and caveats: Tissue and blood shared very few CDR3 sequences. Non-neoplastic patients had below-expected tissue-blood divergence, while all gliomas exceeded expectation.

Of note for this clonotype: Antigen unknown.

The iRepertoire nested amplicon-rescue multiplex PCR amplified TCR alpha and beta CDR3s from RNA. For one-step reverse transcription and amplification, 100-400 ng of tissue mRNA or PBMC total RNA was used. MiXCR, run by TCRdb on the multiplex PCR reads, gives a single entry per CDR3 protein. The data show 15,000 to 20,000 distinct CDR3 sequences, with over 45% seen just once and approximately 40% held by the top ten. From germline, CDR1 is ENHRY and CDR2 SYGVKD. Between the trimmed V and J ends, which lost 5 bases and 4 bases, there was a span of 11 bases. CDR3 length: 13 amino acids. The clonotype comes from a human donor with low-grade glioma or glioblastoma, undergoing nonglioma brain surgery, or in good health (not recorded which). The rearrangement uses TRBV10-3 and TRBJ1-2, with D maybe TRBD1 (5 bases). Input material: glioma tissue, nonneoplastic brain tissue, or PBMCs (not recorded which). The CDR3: CAISPRDGYGYTF. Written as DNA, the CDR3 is TGTGCCATCAGTCCCCGGGACGGCTATGGCTACACCTTC.